This TCR beta chain was sequenced for a study of T cell repertoires in cytomegalovirus infection. Findings of the study overall: The study found HLA-C-restricted CMV-specific TCR beta clonotypes dominating the ex vivo response.

Looked up from germline, CDR1 is SGHVS and CDR2 is FQNEAQ. The CDR3 contains 16 residues. V was pared by 5 bases and J by 0 bases, with 13 bases between. TCRdb fed the reads into MiXCR, producing one record per CDR3 protein. The sample yields roughly 34,000 distinct CDR3 sequences, just over 50% seen once. This clonotype was detected a few times. Its specificity is not known. The V gene is TRBV7-8, the J gene TRBJ2-2; D remains unclear. This TCR was recovered from a human donor in good health (CMV status not recorded). Some clones in this sample may be carry-over from other donors' samples. The source material was CD8+ T cells from cultured PBMCs, sampled from culture after CMV antigen stimulation. Here the CDR3 DNA reads TGTGCCAGCAGCCCCCGATCAGGAGCGAACACCGGGGAGCTGTTTTTT. This encodes CASSPRSGANTGELFF.